This TCR beta chain was obtained from a study of T cells in Graves' hyperthyroidism and ophthalmopathy. Amplification targeted TCR beta CDR3 regions from RNA transcripts. The study used the HTBI primer set for a first-round RT-PCR of the TCR CDR3. TCRdb redid the calling of the multiplex PCR reads with MiXCR, one entry per CDR3 protein. The sample gives around 420,000 distinct CDR3 sequences, 15% to 17% of which show up once; roughly 14% is in the top ten. Trimming at V came to 5 bases and at J to 4 bases, leaving 12 bases not matched to a gene. Germline V gene sequence: CDR1 SGHAT, CDR2 FQNNGV. CDR3 length: 16 residues. This clonotype was seen only a few times. Diagnostic assessment was based on clinical symptoms, serum thyroxine and TRAb, thyroid ultrasound and orbital computed tomography.

This TCR was recovered from a woman aged 18-35 years with Graves' hyperthyroidism. Material for sequencing was blood. The rearrangement joins TRBV11-2 to TRBJ2-7; 9 bases map to TRBD1. CDR3 in amino acids: CASSTIPGQGWYEQYF. CDR3 in DNA: TGTGCCAGCAGCACCATACCGGGACAGGGTTGGTACGAGCAGTACTTC.